These 18 T cell receptor beta chains came from one sample sequenced in a study of tumor and adjacent non-tumor tissue in lung cancer. TCRbeta libraries were built with three rounds of nested PCR, modified from ARM-PCR. TCRdb reanalysed the multiplex PCR reads using MiXCR and keeps one entry per CDR3 protein. The repertoire holds 100,000 to 150,000 distinct CDR3 sequences, with 60% to 70% as singletons. The template was RNA from unsorted bulk tissue. The sequenced sample was lung tumor tissue. The receptors originated from a young man with non-small cell lung cancer.

Notes on this clonotype: This may be a read error: a much more frequent sequence differs by one nucleotide. The chain links TRBV4-3 to TRBJ2-3; tentatively, D is TRBD1 (5 bases). Germline V gives CDR1 LGHNA, CDR2 YSLEER. The CDR3 sequence is 15 residues long. The CDR3 spells CANSPRVPGSDTQYF. DNA of the CDR3: TGCGCCAACAGCCCCCGGGTCCCAGGGTCAGATACGCAGTATTTT.

This clonotype was seen many times. This chain joins TRBV20-1 and TRBJ1-5; D is perhaps TRBD1 (6 bases). CDR3 length: 12 residues. V was pared by 3 bases and J by 9 bases, with 12 bases between. CDR1 and CDR2 (germline): DFQATT, SNEGSKA (reference sequence). The CDR3 DNA reads as TGCAGTGCTAGGGGAGGGGGAGGGCCCCAGCATTTT. This sequence encodes CSARGGGGPQHF.

This clonotype was counted a few times. The junction departs from the called germline gene at one end, perhaps through a read error. The rearrangement uses TRBV20-1 and TRBJ2-3; a weak D match, TRBD1 (6 bases). The CDR3 runs 11 residues. Looked up from germline, CDR1 is DFQATT and CDR2 is SNEGSKA (reference sequence). CDR3: CNADPGATQYF. As DNA, the CDR3 is TGCAATGCTGATCCAGGGGCCACGCAGTATTTT.

CDR3 coding DNA: TGTGCCAGCAGCTTGACAGGGGCAATGACTCAGTACTTC. This translates into CASSLTGAMTQYF. The chain has TRBV5-4 and TRBJ2-5; 7 bases map to TRBD1. The V gene's germline CDR1 is SGHNT and CDR2 YYREEE (reference sequence). The CDR3 loop spans 13 amino acids. V lost 1 base to trimming and J lost 11 bases; unmatched junction nucleotides: 8.

In the case of this clonotype: At one of its ends the junction is not consistent with the germline gene, which may arise from a read error. The gene calls are TRBV11-1 and TRBJ1-1, with D possibly being TRBD1 (6 bases). The germline gives CDR1 SGHAT, CDR2 FQDESV (reference sequence). This CDR3 region has 15 residues. The CDR3 DNA reads TGTGCCAGTAGCTTAGCGCAGGGGCCGGACACTGAAGCTCTCTTT. Translation gives CASSLAQGPDTEALF.

About this clonotype itself: Given the absence of the conserved phenylalanine or tryptophan at the CDR3 end, a read error is likely. This chain links TRBV20-1 with TRBJ2-1; 11 positions match TRBD2. The J segment lost 9 bases and the V segment lost 6 bases, leaving 10 bases of the junction unmatched. Germline V gives CDR1 DFQATT, CDR2 SNEGSKA (reference sequence). CDR3 size: 14 residues. CDR3 sequence reads: CSADSGRAGSEQFL. The DNA for the CDR3 is TGCAGTGCAGATAGCGGGAGGGCCGGGAGTGAGCAGTTCTTA.

Only one count was recorded for this clonotype. A read error may be the cause here, since a much bigger clone is one base away. V gene TRBV29-1 combines with J gene TRBJ1-1; D not certain. Germline values: CDR1 SQVTM, CDR2 ANQGSEA. The V and J ends lost 1 base and 5 bases respectively, with 17 bases between them. The CDR3 is 15 residues long. CDR3 residues: CSVEGLGSVRTEAFF. The CDR3 coding sequence is TGCAGCGTTGAAGGGTTAGGCTCGGTAAGGACTGAAGCTTTCTTT.

The chain recombines TRBV6-5 with TRBJ2-7; D not certain. Trimming left V 5 bases short and J 11 bases short, with 16 bases between. The CDR3 runs 12 residues. Germline assignment: CDR1 MNHEY and CDR2 SVGAGI. The CDR3 nucleotides read TGTGCCAGCAGTCGGTCAGCCTACGATGAGTACTTC. Its protein is CASSRSAYDEYF.

The chain links TRBV3-1 to TRBJ1-5, with D hard to call. V lost 8 bases, J lost 0 bases, and 11 bases lay in between. Germline V gene lookup returns CDR1 LGHDT and CDR2 YNNKEL (reference sequence). The CDR3 spans 14 residues. The CDR3 here is CASAPSSSNQPQHF. The DNA of the CDR3 is TGTGCCAGCGCCCCGAGCAGTAGCAATCAGCCCCAGCATTTT.

With respect to this clonotype: Just one base apart from a much larger clone, this may be a read error. The gene calls are TRBV4-1 and TRBJ1-2; 8 bases line up with TRBD1. The CDR3 has 15 amino acids. Germline values: CDR1 MGHRA, CDR2 YSYEKL. The CDR3 sequence: CASGQSTGEGYGYTF. In DNA, the CDR3 is TGCGCCAGCGGCCAATCGACAGGGGAGGGCTATGGCTACACCTTC.

About this clonotype itself: Mismatch with germline at one junction end may stem from a read error. The rearrangement uses TRBV20-1 and TRBJ2-1; tentatively, D is TRBD2 (5 bases). In germline, CDR1 is DFQATT, CDR2 SNEGSKA (reference sequence). This CDR3 region has 14 residues. The CDR3 protein is CSTRTAEGYNEQFF. The DNA of the CDR3 is TGCAGTACTAGAACGGCGGAAGGATACAATGAGCAGTTCTTC.

With regard to this clonotype: This may be a read error, as it is one base from a much larger clone. V is TRBV10-3 and J is TRBJ1-1; D gene unclear. The V gene lost 2 bases and the J gene lost 1 base, with 5 bases spanning the gap. Germline CDR1 and CDR2: ENHRY and SYGVKD. This CDR3 spans 13 amino acids. Here the CDR3 DNA reads TGTGCCATCAGTGAGGGAGAGAACACTGAAGCTTTCTTT. It specifies CAISEGENTEAFF.

To note about this clonotype: No conserved phenylalanine or tryptophan is present at the end of the CDR3, so a read error is the likely explanation. The J gene is TRBJ2-5, the V gene TRBV11-3; unclear D gene. Germline V gene data show CDR1 as SGHNT and CDR2 as YENEEA. The CDR3 covers 13 residues. This chain's CDR3 is CANSLDKIGTQYL. The DNA of the CDR3 is TGTGCCAACAGCTTAGATAAAATCGGGACCCAGTACTTA.

The chain combines TRBV5-6 with TRBJ1-2, with D maybe TRBD1 (5 bases). The CDR3 is made up of 14 amino acids. V was pared by 4 bases and J by 7 bases, with 17 bases between. Germline values: CDR1 SGHDT, CDR2 YYEEEE. CDR3 in DNA: TGTGCCAGCAGCCCCGGGGCGTGGGGGTTTGGCTACACCTTC. It yields the protein CASSPGAWGFGYTF.

This clonotype has more than one count but fewer than ten. The conserved final phenylalanine or tryptophan is absent from the CDR3, which likely points to a read error. This chain joins TRBV20-1 and TRBJ2-7; 7 nucleotides agree with TRBD2. Germline CDR1 reads DFQATT; CDR2 reads SNEGSKA (reference sequence). V shed 3 bases and J 4 bases; nucleotides not matched to a gene: 9. The CDR3 totals 14 residues. The CDR3 here is CSARSGRGVYEQYI. As DNA, the CDR3 is TGCAGTGCTAGGTCCGGACGGGGGGTGTACGAGCAGTACATC.

This clonotype occurred many times. V gene TRBV5-1 combines with J gene TRBJ1-2; tentatively, D is TRBD1 (5 bases). Germline CDR1 reads SGHRS; CDR2 reads YFSETQ. The CDR3 is 13 amino acids. Trimming took off 4 bases at V and 2 bases at J, with 9 bases between the two ends. CDR3 region: CASSGAWNYGYTF. The DNA of the CDR3 is TGCGCCAGCAGCGGGGCTTGGAACTATGGCTACACCTTC.

In its sample, this clonotype was seen many times. The rearrangement links TRBV29-1 to TRBJ2-5; D call uncertain. Germline CDR1 is SQVTM and CDR2 is ANQGSEA. This CDR3 comprises 11 residues. V lost 4 bases and J 5 bases, leaving 8 bases between the germline ends. CDR3 nucleotides: TGCAGCGTTGGAGCATCCGAGACCCAGTACTTC. Amino acid sequence: CSVGASETQYF.

Points on this clonotype: This could be a read error, since a much larger clone is one nucleotide away. The rearrangement uses TRBV4-1 and TRBJ1-2; TRBD1 agrees at 7 bases. Per germline, CDR1 MGHRA and CDR2 YSYEKL. V was pared by 8 bases and J by 4 bases, with 7 bases of the junction left unmatched. The CDR3 loop spans 13 amino acids. The CDR3 loop is CASGPDRLYGYTF. As DNA, the CDR3 is TGCGCCAGCGGCCCGGACAGGCTCTATGGCTACACCTTC.